The 17 T cell receptor beta chains given below trace back to one sample, sequenced in a study of blood T cell repertoires in COVID-19. Method: immunoSEQ multiplex PCR; TCRdb's copy keeps in-frame clones and lacks some. The sample has roughly 74,000 clones; 88% are singletons. The source material was peripheral blood. The receptors shown here come from a man between 65 and 85 years old with active or convalescent COVID-19.

The chain employs TRBV6-1 and TRBJ2-2, with 11 bases aligning to TRBD2. The CDR3 sequence is 15 residues long. Germline lookup yields CDR1 MNHNS and CDR2 SASEGT. V lost 3 bases to trimming and J lost 4 bases; unmatched junction nucleotides: 1. DNA for the CDR3: TGTGCCAGCAGTGAGACTAGCGGGACCACCGGGGAGCTGTTTTTT. It specifies CASSETSGTTGELFF.

This chain links TRBV30 with TRBJ2-1; D perhaps matches TRBD2 (5 bases). CDR1 is GTSNPN and CDR2 is SVGIG in the germline V gene (reference sequence). The CDR3 has 14 residues. Trimming removed 3 bases at V and 5 bases at J, with 14 bases between. CDR3 DNA: TGTGCCTGGAGCCGGGGTTGGGATAACAATGAGCAGTTCTTC. Translating gives CAWSRGWDNNEQFF. The full variable domain, in which reference TRBV30 and TRBJ2-1 provide the parts outside the CDR3, is SQTIHQWPATLVQPVGSPLSLECTVEGTSNPNLYWYRQAAGRGLQLLFYSVGIGQISSEVPQNLSASRPQDRQFILSSKKLLLSDSGFYLCAWSRGWDNNEQFFGPGTRLTVL.

V usage is TRBV18 and J usage is TRBJ1-1, with D unresolved. The CDR3 is made up of 15 amino acids. In germline, CDR1 is KGHSH, CDR2 LQKENI. V was shortened by 2 bases and J by 1 base, with 11 bases between the two germline ends. CDR3 in amino acids: CASSPKGTGNTEAFF. The CDR3 DNA follows: TGTGCCAGCTCACCAAAAGGAACGGGGAACACTGAAGCTTTCTTT.

This clone appeared once. V usage is TRBV5-4 and J usage is TRBJ2-7; 9 bases are shared with TRBD2. The CDR3 length is 16 residues. Trimming removed 3 bases from V and 3 bases from J; junction bases left unmatched: 10. Germline values: CDR1 SGHNT, CDR2 YYREEE (reference sequence). The CDR3 DNA is TGTGCCAGCAGCTCTGGGGGTAGCGGGAGTCTCTACGAGCAGTACTTC. Its translation: CASSSGGSGSLYEQYF.

The chain uses TRBV3-1 (or the pseudogene TRBV3-2) and TRBJ2-7; D gene uncertain. Germline lookup yields CDR1 LGHDT and CDR2 YNNKEL (reference sequence). V was clipped by 3 bases and J by 6 bases, with 6 bases between them. The CDR3 has 11 residues. This chain's CDR3 is CASSHFSEQYF. CDR3 nucleotides: TGTGCCAGCAGCCACTTCAGCGAGCAGTACTTC.

The chain is built from TRBV9 and TRBJ1-3, with 7 bases lining up with TRBD1. The CDR3 has 14 amino acids. Losses at the gene ends were 4 bases for V and 4 bases for J; bases not matched to a gene: 5. Germline CDR1 is SGDLS and CDR2 is YYNGEE. CDR3 loop: CASSTTGVGNTIYF. The CDR3, as DNA: TGTGCCAGCAGCACTACAGGGGTAGGAAACACCATATATTTT.

This chain uses TRBV6-5 with TRBJ1-1; D is ambiguous. V was clipped by 5 bases and J by 6 bases, with 16 bases between them. This CDR3 region has 14 residues. CDR1 and CDR2 from the germline V gene are MNHEY and SVGAGI. For the CDR3, the DNA is TGTGCCAGCAGTCGAAACTGGGAGGGCTCTGAAGCTTTCTTT. It yields the protein CASSRNWEGSEAFF.

The V gene is TRBV10-2, the J gene TRBJ2-4; D remains ambiguous. V was clipped by 3 bases and J by 6 bases, with 15 bases between them. Germline V lookup: CDR1 WSHSY, CDR2 SAAADI. CDR3 length: 15 residues. CDR3 coding DNA: TGCGCCAGCAGTGACTCTTTAGCACCGGGAAACATTCAGTACTTC. This sequence encodes CASSDSLAPGNIQYF.

The chain couples TRBV19 to TRBJ2-2, with D possibly being TRBD1 (6 bases). Germline lookup yields CDR1 LNHDA and CDR2 SQIVND (reference sequence). This CDR3 contains 17 residues. V lost 0 bases, J lost 4 bases, and 15 bases lay in between. CDR3 in DNA: TGTGCCAGTAGTATAGATCTGGGGGCCATCTCCACCGGGGAGCTGTTTTTT. Amino acid sequence: CASSIDLGAISTGELFF.

The chain couples TRBV11-2 to TRBJ2-7; D uncertain. CDR3 size: 11 residues. Germline CDR1 is SGHAT and CDR2 is FQNNGV. Trimming took off 2 bases at V and 3 bases at J, with 2 bases between the two ends. Here the CDR3 reads CASSLYYEQYF. CDR3 bases: TGTGCCAGCAGCTTATACTACGAGCAGTACTTC.

V and J are TRBV11-3 and TRBJ2-1; 8 bases map to TRBD2. Germline V lookup: CDR1 SGHNT, CDR2 YENEEA. The trim removed 5 bases at V and 6 bases at J, leaving 9 bases unmatched. This CDR3 is built from 15 residues. The CDR3 is CASSAGGAGSNEQFF. The CDR3 DNA follows: TGTGCCAGCAGCGCCGGGGGGGCCGGAAGCAATGAGCAGTTCTTC.

V and J are TRBV2 and TRBJ2-1; 10 bases line up with TRBD2. Germline CDR1 SNHLY, CDR2 FYNNEI. CDR3 length equals 13 residues. V lost 5 bases to trimming and J lost 10 bases; unmatched junction nucleotides: 5. The CDR3 reads CASSPQGLAEQFF. The CDR3 coding sequence is TGTGCCAGCAGTCCCCAGGGACTAGCGGAGCAGTTCTTC.

The DNA of the CDR3 is TGTGCCAGCAGTCAATGGGGGGGACTAAATGAAAAACTGTTTTTT. As protein: CASSQWGGLNEKLFF. This rearrangement joins TRBV27 to TRBJ1-4; D perhaps matches TRBD1 (5 bases). The CDR3 totals 15 residues. Germline CDR1 MNHEY, CDR2 SMNVEV (reference sequence). Trimming removed 5 bases from V and 5 bases from J, with 15 bases in between.

The chain couples TRBV28 to TRBJ2-1; possible D gene TRBD2, 5 bases. The CDR3 loop spans 16 amino acids. Trimming pared 4 bases from V and 3 bases from J, leaving 16 bases between. From germline, CDR1 is MDHEN and CDR2 SYDVKM. The CDR3 DNA sequence: TGTGCCAGCAGTTCCGGAAAGTGGGCGGGCTACAATGAGCAGTTCTTC. Protein sequence: CASSSGKWAGYNEQFF.

The genes are TRBV6-2 or TRBV6-3 and TRBJ1-5; maybe TRBD1 (5 bases). The CDR3 contains 15 residues. V shed 2 bases and J shed 0 bases, with 8 bases lying between them. Germline assignment: CDR1 MNHEY and CDR2 SVGEGT. The CDR3 spells CASSYPQGSNQPQHF. The CDR3 DNA sequence: TGTGCCAGCAGTTACCCGCAGGGTAGCAATCAGCCCCAGCATTTT.

The chain joins TRBV6-6 to TRBJ1-2; D unresolved. The V gene's germline CDR1 is MNHNY and CDR2 SVGAGI (reference sequence). The germline V and J ends were trimmed by 6 bases and 0 bases, with 2 bases remaining between them. The length of the CDR3 is 11 residues. CDR3 amino acids: CASSTNYGYTF. As DNA, the CDR3 is TGTGCCAGCAGCACTAACTATGGCTACACCTTC.

V usage is TRBV15 and J usage is TRBJ2-4; 8 bases align to TRBD1. Germline-derived CDR1 and CDR2 are LNHNV and YYDKDF (reference sequence). This CDR3 has 18 residues. The ends lost 0 bases at V and 3 bases at J; junction bases unmatched: 10. The CDR3 sequence is CATSRDLRTGILKNIQYF. CDR3 nucleotide sequence: TGTGCCACCAGCAGAGATCTGCGGACAGGGATACTCAAAAACATTCAGTACTTC. Together with reference TRBV15 and TRBJ2-4, the CDR3 gives the full variable domain: DAMVIQNPRYQVTQFGKPVTLSCSQTLNHNVMYWYQQKSSQAPKLLFHYYDKDFNNEADTPDNFQSRRPNTSFCFLDIRSPGLGDTAMYLCATSRDLRTGILKNIQYFGAGTRLSVL.